The next 7 T cell receptor beta chains were all read from a single sample in a study of T cells after yellow fever vaccination. TCRdb called the 5' RACE reads again in MiXCR, with one record for every CDR3 protein. This table has a few hundred thousand distinct CDR3 sequences, roughly 8.3% appearing once. Sample: PBMCs, taken roughly 47 days after the first yellow fever vaccination. The receptors were gathered from a man between 18 and 29 years old who received the YFV17D yellow fever vaccine.

This clonotype turned up a few times. This rearrangement joins TRBV25-1 to TRBJ1-6; 8 bases are a match to TRBD1. The CDR3 totals 13 residues. Germline CDR1 and CDR2: MGHDK and SYGVNS. With 5 bases clipped from V and 8 bases from J, the junction kept 2 bases outside the gene matches. The CDR3 is CASSPQGDSPLHF. The CDR3 coding sequence is TGTGCCAGCAGTCCACAGGGGGATTCACCCCTCCACTTT.

This clonotype was observed a few times. The rearrangement joins TRBV6-2 or TRBV6-3 to TRBJ1-1; unclear D gene. CDR1 MNHEY and CDR2 SVGEGT come from the germline V gene. V dropped 6 bases and J dropped 4 bases, with 12 bases sitting between them. The CDR3 has 13 residues. The CDR3: CASRDLSRTEAFF. DNA for the CDR3: TGTGCCAGCAGGGACCTTTCACGCACTGAAGCTTTCTTT.

There are a few counts of this clonotype. The chain employs TRBV6-5 and TRBJ2-1, with no clear D. CDR3 length: 15 residues. Looked up from germline, CDR1 is MNHEY and CDR2 is SVGAGI. Trimming took 2 bases from V and 8 from J, leaving 16 bases between them. This chain's CDR3 is CASSYGVATQDEQFF. CDR3 sequence (DNA): TGTGCCAGCAGTTACGGGGTAGCTACCCAGGATGAGCAGTTCTTC.

This clonotype was picked up a small number of times. The chain is built from TRBV5-4 and TRBJ2-1; 10 nucleotides line up with TRBD2. The length of the CDR3 is 19 residues. The J segment lost 1 base and the V segment lost 0 bases, leaving 10 bases of the junction unmatched. CDR1 SGHNT and CDR2 YYREEE come from the germline V gene (reference sequence). The CDR3 spells CASSLEALAGSFSYNEQFF. The CDR3 region has the DNA TGTGCCAGCAGCTTGGAGGCACTAGCGGGGTCCTTTTCCTACAATGAGCAGTTCTTC.

At least ten counts were recorded for this clonotype. Here the CDR3 reads CASSTGTGNGYTF. The CDR3 region has the DNA TGTGCCAGCAGCACCGGGACAGGCAATGGCTACACCTTC. The chain combines TRBV13 with TRBJ1-2; 8 nucleotides agree with TRBD1. The CDR3 runs to 13 residues. Germline V gene data show CDR1 as PRHDT and CDR2 as FYEKMQ (reference sequence). J gave up 6 bases and V 5 bases, and 5 bases lay outside the gene matches.

This chain uses TRBV20-1 with TRBJ2-1; D is unresolved. The CDR3 covers 10 residues. CDR1 is DFQATT, CDR2 SNEGSKA, per germline (reference sequence). Trimming removed 5 bases at V and 6 bases at J, with 5 bases between. The CDR3 sequence is CSALGNEQFF. CDR3 bases: TGCAGTGCTCTAGGCAATGAGCAGTTCTTC.

There are a few counts of this clonotype. Written as DNA, the CDR3 is TGTGCCAGTAGTATTACAGACTACAATGAGCAGTTCTTC. This translates into CASSITDYNEQFF. The chain links TRBV19 to TRBJ2-1, with no clear D. Germline CDR1 is LNHDA and CDR2 is SQIVND (reference sequence). CDR3 length equals 13 residues. V dropped 3 bases and J dropped 3 bases, with 6 bases sitting between them.